Listed here are 19 T cell receptor beta chains from one sample, sequenced in a study of cytomegalovirus exposure and HLA in healthy donors. The PCR contained 60 Vbeta and 13 Jbeta primers. Profiling relied on immunoSEQ multiplex PCR, and the TCRdb table lists in-frame clones only, not all of them. Found here are 130,000 or so clones, roughly four fifths of them singletons; the top ten hold 0.8% to 0.95%. The specimen was PBMCs. The receptors were gathered from a woman aged 55-70 years in good health and CMV-seronegative.

This clone appeared a single time. The J gene is TRBJ1-5, the V gene TRBV20-1; D not certain. Trimming stripped 3 bases from V and 9 bases from J, with 9 bases between. The CDR3 extends over 11 amino acids. Germline V CDR1 and CDR2: DFQATT, SNEGSKA (reference sequence). The CDR3 spells CSASIAGPQHF. Here the CDR3 DNA reads TGCAGTGCTAGTATCGCCGGGCCCCAGCATTTT.

This chain uses TRBV5-6 with TRBJ2-5; perhaps TRBD2 as D (5 bases). CDR1 is SGHDT and CDR2 is YYEEEE in the germline V gene. V dropped 0 bases and J dropped 3 bases, with 15 bases sitting between them. The CDR3 runs 16 residues. Here the CDR3 DNA reads TGTGCCAGCAGCTTGGTGAGTCGTGCGAGGGAAGAGACCCAGTACTTC. This encodes CASSLVSRAREETQYF.

This chain joins TRBV7-8 and TRBJ2-2, with unresolved D. CDR3 length: 15 amino acids. V lost 5 bases and J 0 bases, leaving 10 bases between the germline ends. CDR1 and CDR2 from the germline V gene are SGHVS and FQNEAQ. This chain's CDR3 is CASSNFNANTGELFF. The CDR3 coding sequence is TGTGCCAGCAGCAACTTCAACGCGAACACCGGGGAGCTGTTTTTT.

The V and J genes are TRBV18 and TRBJ2-5; TRBD2 aligns across 10 bases. Germline V CDR1 and CDR2: KGHSH, LQKENI. This CDR3 has 18 residues. V trimming: 1 base; J trimming: 1 base; junction bases outside the gene matches: 9. The CDR3 loop reads CASSPQIASGGSQETQYF. The CDR3, as DNA: TGTGCCAGCTCACCACAGATTGCTAGCGGGGGTTCCCAAGAGACCCAGTACTTC.

The V and J genes are TRBV5-1 and TRBJ2-1; D might be TRBD1 (6 bases). Trimming shortened V by 3 bases and J by 2 bases, and 9 bases separated the two germline ends. Germline CDR1 reads SGHRS; CDR2 reads YFSETQ. This CDR3 region has 14 residues. In DNA, the CDR3 is TGCGCCAGCAGCTCAGGACAGCCCTACAATGAGCAGTTCTTC. As protein: CASSSGQPYNEQFF.

A remark on this clone: The germline gene is not matched at one end of the junction; a read error may be the cause. The chain joins TRBV5-1 to TRBJ2-5; D might be TRBD2 (6 bases). Germline CDR1 and CDR2: SGHRS and YFSETQ. This CDR3 has 16 amino acids. The DNA of the CDR3 is TGCGCCAGCAGCTTGAGCTGGACCGGGGGTCCAGAGGCCCAGTACTTC. Its protein product is CASSLSWTGGPEAQYF. Complete variable domain (other parts from reference TRBV5-1 and TRBJ2-5): KAGVTQTPRYLIKTRGQQVTLSCSPISGHRSVSWYQQTPGQGLQFLFEYFSETQRNKGNFPGRFSGRQFSNSRSEMNVSTLELGDSALYLCASSLSWTGGPEAQYFGPGTRLLVL.

The table lists this clone with a few counts. V usage is TRBV7-9 and J usage is TRBJ1-2, with 8 positions matching TRBD1. The germline CDR1 and CDR2 sequences are SEHNR and FQNEAQ (reference sequence). Losses at the gene ends were 5 bases for V and 8 bases for J; bases not matched to a gene: 10. This CDR3 region has 14 residues. CDR3 bases: TGTGCCAGCAGCCTAGGACAGGGAGATGGCGGCTACACCTTC. It codes for CASSLGQGDGGYTF.

The J gene is TRBJ1-1, the V gene TRBV6-4; TRBD1 matches at 7 bases. The J segment lost 6 bases and the V segment lost 4 bases, leaving 20 bases of the junction unmatched. Germline V CDR1 and CDR2: MRHNA, SNTAGT. This CDR3 has 18 amino acids. CDR3 DNA sequence: TGTGCCAGCAGTGCGGCAGGGGGTCGACGTTCAGAAATCTCTGAAGCTTTCTTT. It specifies CASSAAGGRRSEISEAFF.

In its sample, this clone was seen a few times. The chain uses TRBV19 and TRBJ1-1, with 8 bases that match TRBD1. CDR1 and CDR2 from the germline V gene are LNHDA and SQIVND (reference sequence). J was trimmed by 3 bases and V by 4 bases; bases with no gene match: 4. CDR3 length equals 14 residues. For the CDR3, the DNA is TGTGCCAGTAGTAAAGGACAGGGTTACACTGAAGCTTTCTTT. Amino acids: CASSKGQGYTEAFF.

This clone showed up just a few times. This chain joins TRBV6-6 and TRBJ2-7; TRBD1 aligns across 8 bases. There are 13 residues in the CDR3. The germline gives CDR1 MNHNY, CDR2 SVGAGI (reference sequence). Trimming removed 7 bases from V and 3 bases from J; junction bases left unmatched: 5. The CDR3 DNA sequence: TGTGCCAGCACCCAGGGGGCCAACTACGAGCAGTACTTC. This sequence encodes CASTQGANYEQYF.

The chain joins TRBV18 to TRBJ1-3; D is unresolved. CDR1 KGHSH and CDR2 LQKENI come from the germline V gene. The germline V and J ends were trimmed by 2 bases and 1 base, with 3 bases remaining between them. The CDR3 has 13 residues. As DNA, the CDR3 is TGTGCCAGCTCACCAACATCTGGAAACACCATATATTTT. Protein: CASSPTSGNTIYF.

The chain employs TRBV27 and TRBJ2-7; 7 bases match TRBD1. Germline V lookup: CDR1 MNHEY, CDR2 SMNVEV (reference sequence). V lost 3 bases and J lost 4; bases outside the gene matches: 6. This CDR3 is built from 14 residues. Written as DNA, the CDR3 is TGTGCCAGCAGTTTCCTCCGGGACAGTTACGAGCAGTACTTC. Protein: CASSFLRDSYEQYF.

In its sample, this clone was seen a few times. This sequence joins TRBV5-4 and TRBJ2-2, with TRBD1 identical over 7 bases. After removal of 6 bases from V and 5 bases from J, the junction contained 10 bases not matched to a gene. In germline, CDR1 is SGHNT, CDR2 YYREEE (reference sequence). This CDR3 region has 15 residues. The CDR3 loop reads CASTLNRGVTGELFF. In nucleotides, the CDR3 is TGTGCCAGCACCCTCAACAGGGGCGTAACCGGGGAGCTGTTTTTT.

This rearrangement joins TRBV28 to TRBJ1-5; D possibly corresponds to TRBD1 (6 bases). The CDR3 covers 14 residues. The germline V and J ends were trimmed by 4 bases and 3 bases, with 10 bases remaining between them. CDR1 and CDR2 (germline): MDHEN, SYDVKM. The CDR3 loop reads CASSSGGLNQPQHF. CDR3 in DNA: TGTGCCAGCAGTTCTGGGGGCCTCAATCAGCCCCAGCATTTT.

The chain is built from TRBV28 and TRBJ2-7, with D possibly matching TRBD1 (5 bases). V shed 4 bases and J shed 2 bases, with 12 bases lying between them. Germline V gene data show CDR1 as MDHEN and CDR2 as SYDVKM. CDR3 length equals 14 residues. CDR3 in DNA: TGTGCCAGCAGTTCCCCCAGGACACCCTACGAGCAGTACTTC. Translating it yields CASSSPRTPYEQYF.

This chain joins TRBV4-1 and TRBJ1-4; no clear D gene. CDR3 length: 17 residues. Deletions cut 1 base from V and 2 bases from J, with 14 bases between. CDR1 is MGHRA and CDR2 is YSYEKL in the germline V gene. The CDR3 reads CASSQAGTVSTNEKLFF. In nucleotides, the CDR3 is TGCGCCAGCAGCCAAGCGGGAACGGTCTCGACTAATGAAAAACTGTTTTTT.

V and J are TRBV6-1 and TRBJ1-2; 9 bases are shared with TRBD1. Germline V gives CDR1 MNHNS, CDR2 SASEGT. The ends lost 6 bases at V and 8 bases at J; junction bases unmatched: 10. The CDR3 runs 14 residues. CDR3 residues: CASRSNRDRAGYTF. The CDR3 coding sequence is TGTGCCAGCAGGTCGAACCGGGACAGGGCGGGCTACACCTTC.

The chain couples TRBV5-6 to TRBJ2-3, with TRBD2 matching over 10 bases. The CDR3 totals 16 residues. Germline CDR1 reads SGHDT; CDR2 reads YYEEEE. J gave up 2 bases and V 2 bases, and 5 bases lay outside the gene matches. CDR3 nucleotides: TGTGCCAGCAGCTTACGACTAGCGGGTACCACAGATACGCAGTATTTT. Translated: CASSLRLAGTTDTQYF.

The J gene is TRBJ2-2, the V gene TRBV7-7, with D tentatively TRBD2 (6 bases). Germline lookup yields CDR1 SSHAT and CDR2 FNYEAQ (reference sequence). With 2 bases removed from V and 4 bases from J, the gap between germline ends came to 14 bases. This CDR3 region has 16 residues. The CDR3 DNA sequence: TGTGCCAGCAGCTTAAGGCGGGATAGATCCACCGGGGAGCTGTTTTTT. Amino acid sequence: CASSLRRDRSTGELFF.